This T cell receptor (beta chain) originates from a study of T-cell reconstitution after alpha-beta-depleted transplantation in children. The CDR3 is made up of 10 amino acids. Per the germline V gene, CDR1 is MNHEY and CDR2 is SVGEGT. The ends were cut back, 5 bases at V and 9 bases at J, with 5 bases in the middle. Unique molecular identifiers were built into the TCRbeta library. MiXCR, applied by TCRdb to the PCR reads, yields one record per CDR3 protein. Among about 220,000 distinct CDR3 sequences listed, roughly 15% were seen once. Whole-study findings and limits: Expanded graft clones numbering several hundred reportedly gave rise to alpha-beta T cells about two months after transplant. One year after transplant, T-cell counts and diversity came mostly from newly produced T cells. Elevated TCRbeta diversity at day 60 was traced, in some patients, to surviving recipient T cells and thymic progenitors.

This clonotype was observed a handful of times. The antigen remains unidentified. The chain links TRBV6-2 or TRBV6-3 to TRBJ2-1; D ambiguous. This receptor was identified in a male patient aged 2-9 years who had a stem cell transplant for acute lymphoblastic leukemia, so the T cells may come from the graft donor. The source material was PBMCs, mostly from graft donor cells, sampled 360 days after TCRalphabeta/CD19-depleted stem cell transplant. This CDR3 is CASSDGEQFF. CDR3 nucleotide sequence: TGTGCCAGCAGTGACGGTGAGCAGTTCTTC.